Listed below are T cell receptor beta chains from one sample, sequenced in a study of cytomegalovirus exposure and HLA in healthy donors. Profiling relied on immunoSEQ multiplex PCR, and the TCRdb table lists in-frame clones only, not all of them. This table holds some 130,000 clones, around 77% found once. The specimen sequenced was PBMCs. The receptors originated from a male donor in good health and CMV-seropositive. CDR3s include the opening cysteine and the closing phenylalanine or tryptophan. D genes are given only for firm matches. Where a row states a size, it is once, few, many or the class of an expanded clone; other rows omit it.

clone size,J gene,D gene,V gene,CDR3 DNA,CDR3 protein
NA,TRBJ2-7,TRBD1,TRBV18,TGTGCCAGCTCACTCGGACAGGGTCAACTCAACTACGAGCAGTACTTC,CASSLGQGQLNYEQYF
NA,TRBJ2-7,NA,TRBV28,TGTGCCAGCGGGAGGTACGAGCAGTACTTC,CASGRYEQYF
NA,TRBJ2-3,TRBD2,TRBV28,TGTGCCAGCAGCTTATCTAGCGGGAGGACTAGCACAGATACGCAGTATTTT,CASSLSSGRTSTDTQYF
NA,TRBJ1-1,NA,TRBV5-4,TGTGCCAGCAGCTTGGACTCGGGGAACACTGAAGCTTTCTTT,CASSLDSGNTEAFF
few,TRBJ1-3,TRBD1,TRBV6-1,TGTGCCAGCGGGTGGGACAGCAGCTCTGGAAACACCATATATTTT,CASGWDSSSGNTIYF
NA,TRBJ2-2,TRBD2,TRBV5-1,TGCGCCAGCAGACGAGACTCCCGGACTAGCGGGGCCACCGGGGAGCTGTTTTTT,CASRRDSRTSGATGELFF
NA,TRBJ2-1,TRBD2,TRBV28,TGTGCCAGCAGTTTTTCATATAGGTGGGAGGGCCGGGGTGAGCAGTTCTTC,CASSFSYRWEGRGEQFF
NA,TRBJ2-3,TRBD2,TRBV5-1,TGCGCCAGCAGACTTGGTGGGACTAGCGGCTCCTACCCCCCTAGCACAGATACGCAGTATTTT,CASRLGGTSGSYPPSTDTQYF
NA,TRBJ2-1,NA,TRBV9,TGTGCCAGCAGCCCCTGGCGGGGATCCAATGAGCAGTTCTTC,CASSPWRGSNEQFF
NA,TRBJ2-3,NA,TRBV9,TGTGCCAGCAGCGTAGGGGTGGAGGACGAGGCGCAGTATTTT,CASSVGVEDEAQYF
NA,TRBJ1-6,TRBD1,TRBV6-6,TGTGCCAGCCGAGGGGGCCTGTCACCCCTCCACTTT,CASRGGLSPLHF
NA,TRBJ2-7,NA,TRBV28,TGTGCCAGCAGTTTAGTGGGGGCGATATACGAGCAGTACTTC,CASSLVGAIYEQYF
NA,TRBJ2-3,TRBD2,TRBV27,TGTGCCAGCAGTTTACTAGCGGGGATCAGCACAGATACGCAGTATTTT,CASSLLAGISTDTQYF
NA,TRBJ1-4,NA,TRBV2,TGTGCCAGCAGTCCCGACGGAGGGAATGAAAAACTGTTTTTT,CASSPDGGNEKLFF
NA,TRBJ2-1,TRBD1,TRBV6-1,TGTGCCAGCACCCCGACAGGGATCAGTGAGCAGTTCTTC,CASTPTGISEQFF
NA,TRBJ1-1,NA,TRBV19,TGTGCCAGTACCGACGGACAGATGAACACTGAAGCTTTCTTT,CASTDGQMNTEAFF
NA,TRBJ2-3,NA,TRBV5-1,TGCGCCATCGGGGCAGAAGGGGGTACGCAGTATTTT,CAIGAEGGTQYF